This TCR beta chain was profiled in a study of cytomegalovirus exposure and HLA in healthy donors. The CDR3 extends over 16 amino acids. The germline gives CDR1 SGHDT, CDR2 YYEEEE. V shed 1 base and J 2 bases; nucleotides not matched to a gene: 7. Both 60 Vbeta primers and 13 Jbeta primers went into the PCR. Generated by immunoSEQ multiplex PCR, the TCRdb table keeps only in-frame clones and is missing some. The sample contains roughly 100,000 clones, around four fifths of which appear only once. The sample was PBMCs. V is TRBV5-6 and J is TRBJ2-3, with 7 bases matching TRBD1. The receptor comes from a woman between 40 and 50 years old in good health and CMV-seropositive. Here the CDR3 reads CASSLYGTEYTDTQYF. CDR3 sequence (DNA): TGTGCCAGCAGCTTGTATGGGACAGAATACACAGATACGCAGTATTTT. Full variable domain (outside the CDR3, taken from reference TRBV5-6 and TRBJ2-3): DAGVTQSPTHLIKTRGQQVTLRCSPKSGHDTVSWYQQALGQGPQFIFQYYEEEERQRGNFPDRFSGHQFPNYSSELNVNALLLGDSALYLCASSLYGTEYTDTQYFGPGTRLTVL.